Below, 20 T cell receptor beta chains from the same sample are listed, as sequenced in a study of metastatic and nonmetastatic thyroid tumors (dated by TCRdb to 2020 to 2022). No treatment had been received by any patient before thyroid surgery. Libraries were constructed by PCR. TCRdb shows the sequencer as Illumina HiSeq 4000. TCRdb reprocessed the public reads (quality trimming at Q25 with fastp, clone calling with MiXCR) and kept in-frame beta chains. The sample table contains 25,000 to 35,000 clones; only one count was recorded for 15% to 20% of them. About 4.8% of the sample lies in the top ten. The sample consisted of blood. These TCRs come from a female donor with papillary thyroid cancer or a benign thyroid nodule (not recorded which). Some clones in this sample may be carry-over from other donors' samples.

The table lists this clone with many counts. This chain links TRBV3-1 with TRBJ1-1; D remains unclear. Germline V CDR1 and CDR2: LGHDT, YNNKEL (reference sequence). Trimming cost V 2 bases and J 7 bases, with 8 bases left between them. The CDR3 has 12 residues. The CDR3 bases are TGTGCCAGCAGCCAATTGCTGGATGAAGCTTTCTTT. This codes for CASSQLLDEAFF.

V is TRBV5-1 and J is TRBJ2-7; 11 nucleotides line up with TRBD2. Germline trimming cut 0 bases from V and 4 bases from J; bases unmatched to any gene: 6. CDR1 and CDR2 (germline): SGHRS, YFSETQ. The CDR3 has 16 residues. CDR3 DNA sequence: TGCGCCAGCAGCTTGGAAATGGCTAGCGGGGGGTACGAGCAGTACTTC. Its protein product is CASSLEMASGGYEQYF.

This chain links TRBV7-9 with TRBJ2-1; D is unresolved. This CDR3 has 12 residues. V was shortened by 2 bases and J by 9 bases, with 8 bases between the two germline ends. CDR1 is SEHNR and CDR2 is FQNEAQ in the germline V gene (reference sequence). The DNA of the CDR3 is TGTGCCAGCAGCTTAACCCCCCGTGAGCAGTTCTTC. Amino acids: CASSLTPREQFF.

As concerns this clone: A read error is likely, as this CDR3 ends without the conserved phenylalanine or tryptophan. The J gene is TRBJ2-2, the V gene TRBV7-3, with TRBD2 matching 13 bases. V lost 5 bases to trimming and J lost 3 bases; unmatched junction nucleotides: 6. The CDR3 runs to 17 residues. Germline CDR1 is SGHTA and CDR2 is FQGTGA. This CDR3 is CASSTSGGAQYTGELFL. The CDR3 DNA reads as TGTGCCAGCAGCACTAGCGGGGGGGCCCAATACACCGGGGAGCTGTTTTTA.

The CDR3 DNA reads as TGTGCCAGCCAGGGAGGGGTGAGCGAAAAACTGTTTTTT. This gives the protein CASQGGVSEKLFF. The rearrangement joins TRBV2 to TRBJ1-4, with D possibly matching TRBD1 (5 bases). V was cut by 8 bases and J by 8 bases, with 15 bases left in between. The CDR3 has 13 residues. Germline CDR1 SNHLY, CDR2 FYNNEI.

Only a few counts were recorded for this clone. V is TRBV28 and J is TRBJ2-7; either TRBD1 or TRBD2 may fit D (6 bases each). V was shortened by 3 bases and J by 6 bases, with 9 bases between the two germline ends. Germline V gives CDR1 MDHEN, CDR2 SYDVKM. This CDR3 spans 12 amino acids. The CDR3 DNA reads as TGTGCCAGCAGTTTGGGGGGCGGCGAGCAGTACTTC. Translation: CASSLGGGEQYF. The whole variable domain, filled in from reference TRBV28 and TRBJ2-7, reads DVKVTQSSRYLVKRTGEKVFLECVQDMDHENMFWYRQDPGLGLRLIYFSYDVKMKEKGDIPEGYSVSREKKERFSLILESASTNQTSMYLCASSLGGGEQYFGPGTRLTVT.

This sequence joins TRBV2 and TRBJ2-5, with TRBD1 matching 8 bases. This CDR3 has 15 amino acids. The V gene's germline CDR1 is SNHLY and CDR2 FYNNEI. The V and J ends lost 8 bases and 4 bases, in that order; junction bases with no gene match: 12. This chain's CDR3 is CASRAGTGGLETQYF. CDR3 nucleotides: TGTGCCAGCCGGGCGGGGACAGGTGGTTTAGAGACCCAGTACTTC.

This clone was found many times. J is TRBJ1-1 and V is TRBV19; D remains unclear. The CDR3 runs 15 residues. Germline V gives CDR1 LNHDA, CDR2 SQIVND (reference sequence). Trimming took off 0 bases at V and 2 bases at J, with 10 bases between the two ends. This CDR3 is CASSIDHGLNTEAFF. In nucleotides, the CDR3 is TGTGCCAGTAGTATAGATCACGGATTAAACACTGAAGCTTTCTTT.

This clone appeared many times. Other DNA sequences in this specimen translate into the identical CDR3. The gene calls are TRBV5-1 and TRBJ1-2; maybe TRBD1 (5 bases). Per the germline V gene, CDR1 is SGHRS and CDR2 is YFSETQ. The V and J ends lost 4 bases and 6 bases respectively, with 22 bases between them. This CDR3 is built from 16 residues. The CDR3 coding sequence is TGCGCCAGCAGCCCTGTTGGGGGTCTCCCTGGGGATGGCTACACCTTC. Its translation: CASSPVGGLPGDGYTF. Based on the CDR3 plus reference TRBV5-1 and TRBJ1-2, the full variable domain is KAGVTQTPRYLIKTRGQQVTLSCSPISGHRSVSWYQQTPGQGLQFLFEYFSETQRNKGNFPGRFSGRQFSNSRSEMNVSTLELGDSALYLCASSPVGGLPGDGYTFGSGTRLTVV.

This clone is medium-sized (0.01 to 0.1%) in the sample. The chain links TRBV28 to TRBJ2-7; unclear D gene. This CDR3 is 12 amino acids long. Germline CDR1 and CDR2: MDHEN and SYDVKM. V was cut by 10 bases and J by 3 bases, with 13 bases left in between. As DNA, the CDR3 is TGTGCCACGGTCCGATGGGGCTACGAGCAGTACTTC. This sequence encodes CATVRWGYEQYF. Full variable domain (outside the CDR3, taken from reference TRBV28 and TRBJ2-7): DVKVTQSSRYLVKRTGEKVFLECVQDMDHENMFWYRQDPGLGLRLIYFSYDVKMKEKGDIPEGYSVSREKKERFSLILESASTNQTSMYLCATVRWGYEQYFGPGTRLTVT.

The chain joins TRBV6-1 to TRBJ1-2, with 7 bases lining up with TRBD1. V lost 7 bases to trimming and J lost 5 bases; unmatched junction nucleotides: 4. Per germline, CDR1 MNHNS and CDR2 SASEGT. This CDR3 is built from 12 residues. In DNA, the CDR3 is TGTGCCAGCACCTCAGGGGGATATGGCTACACCTTC. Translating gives CASTSGGYGYTF.

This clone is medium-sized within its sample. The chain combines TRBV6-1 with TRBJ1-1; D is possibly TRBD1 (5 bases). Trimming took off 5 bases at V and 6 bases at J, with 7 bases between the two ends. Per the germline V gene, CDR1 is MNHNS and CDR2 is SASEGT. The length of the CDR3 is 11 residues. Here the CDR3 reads CASSKGAEAFF. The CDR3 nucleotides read TGTGCCAGCAGTAAAGGGGCTGAAGCTTTCTTT.

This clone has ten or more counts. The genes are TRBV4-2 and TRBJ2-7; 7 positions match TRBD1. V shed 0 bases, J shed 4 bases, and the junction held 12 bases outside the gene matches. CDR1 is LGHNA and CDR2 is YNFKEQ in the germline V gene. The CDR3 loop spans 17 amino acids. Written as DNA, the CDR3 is TGTGCCAGCAGCCAAGAGGTGGCACGGACAGGTAGTTACGAGCAGTACTTC. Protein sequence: CASSQEVARTGSYEQYF.

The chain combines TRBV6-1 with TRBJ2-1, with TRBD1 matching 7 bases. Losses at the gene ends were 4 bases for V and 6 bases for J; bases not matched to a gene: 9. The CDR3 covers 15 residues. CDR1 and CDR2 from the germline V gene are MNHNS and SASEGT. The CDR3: CASSGYRGGRNEQFF. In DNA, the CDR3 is TGTGCCAGCAGTGGCTACAGGGGCGGTCGCAATGAGCAGTTCTTC.

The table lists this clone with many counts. DNA of the CDR3: TGTGCCAGCAGCCAAACGGGGTCACGGGTCTATAGTGAGCAGTTCTTC. Its translation is CASSQTGSRVYSEQFF. V and J are TRBV14 and TRBJ2-1; TRBD2 is a possible D gene (5 bases). This CDR3 region has 16 residues. Trimming shortened V by 2 bases and J by 9 bases, and 20 bases separated the two germline ends. In germline, CDR1 is SGHDN, CDR2 FVKESK.

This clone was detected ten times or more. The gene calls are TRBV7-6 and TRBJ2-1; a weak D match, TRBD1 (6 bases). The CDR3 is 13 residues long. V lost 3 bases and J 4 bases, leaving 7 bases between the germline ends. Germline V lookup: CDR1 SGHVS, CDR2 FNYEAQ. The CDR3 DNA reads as TGTGCCAGCAGCTTTACAGGGTACAATGAGCAGTTCTTC. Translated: CASSFTGYNEQFF.

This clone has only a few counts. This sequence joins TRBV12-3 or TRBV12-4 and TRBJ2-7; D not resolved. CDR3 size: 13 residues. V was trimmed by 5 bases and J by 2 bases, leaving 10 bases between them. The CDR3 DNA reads TGTGCCAGCAGTCTAGTAGGTCCCTACGAGCAGTACTTC. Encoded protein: CASSLVGPYEQYF.

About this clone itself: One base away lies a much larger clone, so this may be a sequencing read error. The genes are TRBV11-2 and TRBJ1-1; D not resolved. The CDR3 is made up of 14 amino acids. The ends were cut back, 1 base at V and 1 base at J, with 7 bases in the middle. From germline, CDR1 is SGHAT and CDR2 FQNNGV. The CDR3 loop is CASSLGVRNTEAFF. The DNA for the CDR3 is TGTGCCAGCAGCTTAGGTGTCCGGAACACTGAAGCTTTCTTT. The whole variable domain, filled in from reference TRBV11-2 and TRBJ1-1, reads EAGVAQSPRYKIIEKRQSVAFWCNPISGHATLYWYQQILGQGPKLLIQFQNNGVVDDSQLPKDRFSAERLKGVDSTLKIQPAKLEDSAVYLCASSLGVRNTEAFFGQGTRLTVV.

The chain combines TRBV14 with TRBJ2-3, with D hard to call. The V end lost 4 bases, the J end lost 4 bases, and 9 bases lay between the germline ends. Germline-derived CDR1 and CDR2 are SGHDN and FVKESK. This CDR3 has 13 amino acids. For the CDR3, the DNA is TGTGCCAGCAGCCCCCCCCCGGCAGATACGCAGTATTTT. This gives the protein CASSPPPADTQYF.

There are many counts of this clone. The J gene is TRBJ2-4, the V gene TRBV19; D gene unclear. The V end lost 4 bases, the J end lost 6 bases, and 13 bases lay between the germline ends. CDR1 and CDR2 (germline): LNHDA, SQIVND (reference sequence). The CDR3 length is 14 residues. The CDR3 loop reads CASSTNDEVNIQYF. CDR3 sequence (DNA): TGTGCCAGTAGTACCAACGACGAGGTAAACATTCAGTACTTC.